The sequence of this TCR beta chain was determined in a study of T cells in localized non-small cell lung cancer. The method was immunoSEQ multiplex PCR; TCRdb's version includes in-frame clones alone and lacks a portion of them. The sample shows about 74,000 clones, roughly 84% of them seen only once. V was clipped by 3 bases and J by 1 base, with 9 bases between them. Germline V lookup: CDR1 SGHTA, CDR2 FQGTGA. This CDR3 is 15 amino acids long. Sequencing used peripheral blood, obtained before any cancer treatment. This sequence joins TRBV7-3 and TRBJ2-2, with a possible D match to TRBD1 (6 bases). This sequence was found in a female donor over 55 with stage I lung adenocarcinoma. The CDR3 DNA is TGTGCCAGCAGCTTCACGACAGGGAACACCGGGGAGCTGTTTTTT. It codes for CASSFTTGNTGELFF.